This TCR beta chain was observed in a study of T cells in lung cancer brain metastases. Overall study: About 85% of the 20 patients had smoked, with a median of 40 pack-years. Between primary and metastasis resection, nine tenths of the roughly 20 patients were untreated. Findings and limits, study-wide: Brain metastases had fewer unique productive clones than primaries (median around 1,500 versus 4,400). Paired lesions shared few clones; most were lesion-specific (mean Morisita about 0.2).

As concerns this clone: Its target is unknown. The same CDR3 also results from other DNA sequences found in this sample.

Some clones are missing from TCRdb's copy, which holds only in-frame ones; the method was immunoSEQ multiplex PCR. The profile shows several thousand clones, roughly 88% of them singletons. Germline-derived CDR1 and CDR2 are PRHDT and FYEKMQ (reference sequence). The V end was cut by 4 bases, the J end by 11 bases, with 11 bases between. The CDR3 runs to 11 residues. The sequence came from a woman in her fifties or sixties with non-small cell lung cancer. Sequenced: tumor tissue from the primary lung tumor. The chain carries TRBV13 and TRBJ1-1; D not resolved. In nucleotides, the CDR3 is TGTGCCAGCAGCTCAAGTCTTGAGGCTTTCTTT. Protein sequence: CASSSSLEAFF.